This section outlines one TCR beta chain sequence together with its context. The germline CDR1 and CDR2 sequences are SGDLS and YYNGEE. The CDR3 loop spans 16 amino acids. V was clipped by 5 bases and J by 0 bases; unmatched bases: 5. Clones were sequenced by immunoSEQ multiplex PCR, and TCRdb holds only the in-frame ones, with some missing. This table holds tens of thousands of clones, 94% found once. This record comes from a study of technical replicates of blood from several donors. The TCR originated in a human donor in good health. The sequencing sample was made of T cells isolated from PBMCs. This chain connects TRBV9 to TRBJ2-2; 9 positions agree with TRBD2. CDR3 sequence: CASSDIAGANTGELFF. The CDR3 DNA reads as TGTGCCAGCAGTGATATAGCGGGGGCGAACACCGGGGAGCTGTTTTTT.